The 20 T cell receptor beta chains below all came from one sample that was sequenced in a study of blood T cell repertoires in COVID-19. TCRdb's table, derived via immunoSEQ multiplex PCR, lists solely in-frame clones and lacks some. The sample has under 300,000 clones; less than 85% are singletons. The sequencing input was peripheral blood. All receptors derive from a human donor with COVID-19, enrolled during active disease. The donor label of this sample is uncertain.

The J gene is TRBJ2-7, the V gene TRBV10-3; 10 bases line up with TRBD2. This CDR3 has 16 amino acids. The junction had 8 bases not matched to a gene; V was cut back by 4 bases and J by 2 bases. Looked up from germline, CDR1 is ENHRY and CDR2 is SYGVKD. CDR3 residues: CAISARGAGGPYEQYF. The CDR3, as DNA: TGTGCCATCAGTGCCAGAGGAGCGGGAGGGCCCTACGAGCAGTACTTC.

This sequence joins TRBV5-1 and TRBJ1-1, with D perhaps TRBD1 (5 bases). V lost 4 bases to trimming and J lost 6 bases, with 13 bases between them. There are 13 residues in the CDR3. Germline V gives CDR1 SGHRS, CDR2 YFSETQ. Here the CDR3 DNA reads TGCGCCAGCAGCCTTGGACAACTCGCTGAAGCTTTCTTT. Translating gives CASSLGQLAEAFF.

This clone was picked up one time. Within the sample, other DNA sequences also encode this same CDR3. CDR3 coding DNA: TGTGCCAGTAGTTCTAGCGGTAGCACAGATACGCAGTATTTT. The encoded protein is CASSSSGSTDTQYF. The rearrangement uses TRBV19 and TRBJ2-3; 7 bases are a match to TRBD2. Germline CDR1 LNHDA, CDR2 SQIVND (reference sequence). CDR3 size: 14 residues. V shed 5 bases and J 0 bases; nucleotides not matched to a gene: 2.

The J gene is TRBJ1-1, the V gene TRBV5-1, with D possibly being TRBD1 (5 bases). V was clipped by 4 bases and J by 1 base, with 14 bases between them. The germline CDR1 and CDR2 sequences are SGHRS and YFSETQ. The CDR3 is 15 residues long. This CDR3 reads CASSLMGGRNTEAFF. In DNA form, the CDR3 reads TGCGCCAGCAGCCTGATGGGGGGAAGGAACACTGAAGCTTTCTTT.

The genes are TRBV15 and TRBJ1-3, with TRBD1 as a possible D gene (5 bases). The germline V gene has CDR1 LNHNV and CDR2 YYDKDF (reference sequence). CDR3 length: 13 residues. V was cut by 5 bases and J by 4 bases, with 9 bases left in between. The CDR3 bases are TGTGCCACCAGCCGGAGGGGAGGAAACACCATATATTTT. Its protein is CATSRRGGNTIYF. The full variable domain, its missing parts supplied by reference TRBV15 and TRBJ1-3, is DAMVIQNPRYQVTQFGKPVTLSCSQTLNHNVMYWYQQKSSQAPKLLFHYYDKDFNNEADTPDNFQSRRPNTSFCFLDIRSPGLGDTAMYLCATSRRGGNTIYFGEGSWLTVV.

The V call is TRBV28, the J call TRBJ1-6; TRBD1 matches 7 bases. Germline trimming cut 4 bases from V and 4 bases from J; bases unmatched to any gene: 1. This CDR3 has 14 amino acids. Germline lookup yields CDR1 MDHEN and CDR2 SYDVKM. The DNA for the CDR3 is TGTGCCAGCAGTTACAGGGGATATAATTCACCCCTCCACTTT. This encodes CASSYRGYNSPLHF.

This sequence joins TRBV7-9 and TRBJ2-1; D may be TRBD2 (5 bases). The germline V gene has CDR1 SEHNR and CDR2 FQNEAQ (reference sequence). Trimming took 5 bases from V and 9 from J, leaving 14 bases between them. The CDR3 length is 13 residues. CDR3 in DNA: TGTGCCAGCAGCCATAAACCGGGGAGTGAGCAGTTCTTC. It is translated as CASSHKPGSEQFF.

The CDR3 DNA reads as TGTGCCAGTAGGACTAGCGGGAGTATTACAGATACGCAGTATTTT. Its translation is CASRTSGSITDTQYF. The rearrangement joins TRBV19 to TRBJ2-3; TRBD2 aligns across 12 bases. The CDR3 loop spans 15 amino acids. Germline CDR1 LNHDA, CDR2 SQIVND (reference sequence). V lost 6 bases to trimming and J lost 3 bases; unmatched junction nucleotides: 4.

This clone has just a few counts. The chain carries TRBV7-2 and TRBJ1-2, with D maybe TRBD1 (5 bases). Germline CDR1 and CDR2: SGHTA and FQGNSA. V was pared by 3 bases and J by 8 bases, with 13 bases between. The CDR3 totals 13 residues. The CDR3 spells CASSFGGGRGYTF. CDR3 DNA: TGTGCCAGCAGCTTTGGCGGGGGAAGGGGCTACACCTTC. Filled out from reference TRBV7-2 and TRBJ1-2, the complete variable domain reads GAGVSQSPSNKVTEKGKDVELRCDPISGHTALYWYRQSLGQGLEFLIYFQGNSAPDKSGLPSDRFSAERTGGSVSTLTIQRTQQEDSAVYLCASSFGGGRGYTFGSGTRLTVV.

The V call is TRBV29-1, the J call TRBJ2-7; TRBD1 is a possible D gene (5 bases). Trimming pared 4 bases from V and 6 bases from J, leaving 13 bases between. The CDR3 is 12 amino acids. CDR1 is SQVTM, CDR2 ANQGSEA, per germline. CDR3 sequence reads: CSVGQGNSEQYF. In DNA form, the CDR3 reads TGCAGCGTTGGTCAGGGAAATTCCGAGCAGTACTTC.

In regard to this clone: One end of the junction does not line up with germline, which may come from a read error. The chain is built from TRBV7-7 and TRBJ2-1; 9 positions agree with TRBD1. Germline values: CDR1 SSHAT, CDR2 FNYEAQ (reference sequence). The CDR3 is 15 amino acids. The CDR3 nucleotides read TGTGCTAGCAGCCCACCGGGACAGGGAATCAATGAGCAGTTCTTC. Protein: CASSPPGQGINEQFF.

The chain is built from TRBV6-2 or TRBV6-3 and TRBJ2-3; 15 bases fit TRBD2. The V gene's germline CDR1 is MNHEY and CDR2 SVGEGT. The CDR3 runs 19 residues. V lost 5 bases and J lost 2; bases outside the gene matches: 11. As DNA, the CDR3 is TGTGCCAGCAGTATAACTTCGGGACTAGCGGGAGGCCACACAGATACGCAGTATTTT. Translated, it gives CASSITSGLAGGHTDTQYF.

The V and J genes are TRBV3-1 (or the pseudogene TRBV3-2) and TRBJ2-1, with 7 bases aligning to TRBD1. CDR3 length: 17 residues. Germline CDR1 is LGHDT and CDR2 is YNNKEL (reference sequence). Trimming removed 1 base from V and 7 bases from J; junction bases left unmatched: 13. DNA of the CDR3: TGTGCCAGCAGCCAAGTCCCCAGACAGGGTATAGGTAATGAGCAGTTCTTC. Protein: CASSQVPRQGIGNEQFF.

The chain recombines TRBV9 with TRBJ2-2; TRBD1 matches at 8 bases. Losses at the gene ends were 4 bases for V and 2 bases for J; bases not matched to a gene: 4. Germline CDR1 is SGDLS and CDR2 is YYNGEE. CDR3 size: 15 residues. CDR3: CASSRQGPNTGELFF. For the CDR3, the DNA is TGTGCCAGCAGCCGACAGGGGCCAAACACCGGGGAGCTGTTTTTT.

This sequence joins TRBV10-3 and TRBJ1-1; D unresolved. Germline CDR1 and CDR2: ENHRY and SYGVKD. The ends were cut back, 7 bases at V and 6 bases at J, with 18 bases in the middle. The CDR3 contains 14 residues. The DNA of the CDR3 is TGTGCCATCACTACTGACTCCCGCGTCGCTGAAGCTTTCTTT. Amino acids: CAITTDSRVAEAFF.

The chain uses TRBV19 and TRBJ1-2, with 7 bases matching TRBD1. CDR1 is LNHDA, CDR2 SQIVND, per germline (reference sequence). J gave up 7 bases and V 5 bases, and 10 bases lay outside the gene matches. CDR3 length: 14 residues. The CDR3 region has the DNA TGTGCCAGTAGTCCCCAGACAGGGTTACTTGGCTACACCTTC. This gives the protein CASSPQTGLLGYTF.

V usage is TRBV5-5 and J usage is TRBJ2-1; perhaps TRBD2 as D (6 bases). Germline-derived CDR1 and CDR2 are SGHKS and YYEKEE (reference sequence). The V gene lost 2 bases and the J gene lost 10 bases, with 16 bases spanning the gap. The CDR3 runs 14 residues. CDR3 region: CASSLRELIGEQFF. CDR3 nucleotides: TGTGCCAGCAGCTTACGGGAGTTGATAGGCGAGCAGTTCTTC.

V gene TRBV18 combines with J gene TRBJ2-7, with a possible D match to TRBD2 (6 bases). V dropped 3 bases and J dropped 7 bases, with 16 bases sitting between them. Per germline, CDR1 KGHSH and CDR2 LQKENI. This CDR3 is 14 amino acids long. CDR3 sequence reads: CASSPSGPGTEQYF. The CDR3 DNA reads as TGTGCCAGCTCACCTAGCGGTCCCGGTACAGAGCAGTACTTC.

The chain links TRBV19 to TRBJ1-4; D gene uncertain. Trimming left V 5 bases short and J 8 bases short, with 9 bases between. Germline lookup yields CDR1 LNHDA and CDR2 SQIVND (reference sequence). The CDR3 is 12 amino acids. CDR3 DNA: TGTGCCAGTAGTGCGGAAAGGGAAAAACTGTTTTTT. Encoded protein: CASSAEREKLFF.

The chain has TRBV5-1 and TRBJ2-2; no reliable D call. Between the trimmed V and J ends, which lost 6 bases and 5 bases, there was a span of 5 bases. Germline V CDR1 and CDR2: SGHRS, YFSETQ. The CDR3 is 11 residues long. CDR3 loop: CASNSTGELFF. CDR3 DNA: TGCGCCAGCAACAGTACCGGGGAGCTGTTTTTT.